Sequencing of this T cell receptor (beta chain) was carried out in a study of blood T cell repertoires in COVID-19. How the authors handled the data: Reference gene primer amplification yielded estimated nucleated cell counts. Repertoires were generated with immunoSEQ multiplex PCR, while TCRdb's copy carries only in-frame clones and drops some. V and J calls and clone size follow that table, whereas D and trimming were derived from the DNA. The sample holds roughly 400,000 clones, just over 90% seen once. This CDR3 comprises 13 residues. V was cut by 0 bases and J by 1 base, with 4 bases left in between. CDR1 and CDR2 from the germline V gene are SGHRS and YFSETQ.

This chain joins TRBV5-1 and TRBJ1-1, with D hard to call. The sequencing input was PBMCs or T cells enriched from blood (not recorded which). The receptor comes from a woman in her thirties or forties who had been exposed to COVID-19. The CDR3 loop is CASSLAENTEAFF. CDR3 DNA: TGCGCCAGCAGCTTGGCAGAGAACACTGAAGCTTTCTTT.